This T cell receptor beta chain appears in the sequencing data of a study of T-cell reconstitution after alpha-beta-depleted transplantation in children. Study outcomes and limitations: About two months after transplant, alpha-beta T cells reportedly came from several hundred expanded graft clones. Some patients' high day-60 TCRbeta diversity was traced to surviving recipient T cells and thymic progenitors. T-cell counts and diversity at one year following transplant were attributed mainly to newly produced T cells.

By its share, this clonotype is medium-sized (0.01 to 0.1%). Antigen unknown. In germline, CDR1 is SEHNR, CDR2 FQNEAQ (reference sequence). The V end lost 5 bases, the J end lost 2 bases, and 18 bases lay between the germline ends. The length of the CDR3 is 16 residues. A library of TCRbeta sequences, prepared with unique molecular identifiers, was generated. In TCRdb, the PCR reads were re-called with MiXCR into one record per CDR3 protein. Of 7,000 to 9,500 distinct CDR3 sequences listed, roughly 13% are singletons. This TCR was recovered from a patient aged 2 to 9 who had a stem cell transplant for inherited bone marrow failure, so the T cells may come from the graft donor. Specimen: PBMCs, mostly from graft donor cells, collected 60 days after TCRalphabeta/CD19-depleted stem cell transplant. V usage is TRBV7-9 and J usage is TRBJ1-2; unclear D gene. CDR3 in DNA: TGTGCCAGCAGCCCTCGTGTCTACACCCTAAACTATGGCTACACCTTC. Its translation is CASSPRVYTLNYGYTF.